Below, 7 T cell receptor beta chains from the same sample are listed, as sequenced in a study of PD-1 blockade in mismatch repair-deficient tumors. Some clones are missing from TCRdb's copy, which holds only in-frame ones; the method was immunoSEQ multiplex PCR. In the table there are about 14,000 clones, around 83% of which are singletons. Antigens for these TCRs are unknown. Time point here: 10-day in vitro stimulation with candidate neoantigen peptide 6. Sequencing used cells cultured in vitro, obtained from a patient treated with pembrolizumab. The receptors stem from an adult with mismatch repair-deficient cancer.

The CDR3 DNA sequence: TGTGCCAGCAGATACACGGGATGTTTGGAAGAGACCCAGTACTTC. Translated: CASRYTGCLEETQYF. The chain joins TRBV21-1 to TRBJ2-5; no DNA check was done on the table's D call, TRBD2. TRBV21-1 is a listed pseudogene. This CDR3 region has 15 residues.

This rearrangement joins TRBV6-1 to TRBJ1-4, with TRBD1 matching over 10 bases. Trimming removed 6 bases from V and 7 bases from J; junction bases left unmatched: 5. There are 14 residues in the CDR3. CDR1 and CDR2 from the germline V gene are MNHNS and SASEGT. DNA for the CDR3: TGTGCCAGCAGAAGACAGGGGGCACCTGAAAAACTGTTTTTT. It is translated as CASRRQGAPEKLFF.

The chain joins TRBV5-6 to TRBJ2-2, with 12 positions matching TRBD2. The CDR3 sequence is 16 residues long. CDR1 and CDR2 from the germline V gene are SGHDT and YYEEEE. The V and J ends lost 0 bases and 8 bases, in that order; junction bases with no gene match: 5. CDR3 sequence reads: CASSLELAGGQGELFF. CDR3 nucleotides: TGTGCCAGCAGCTTGGAGCTAGCGGGAGGGCAAGGGGAGCTGTTTTTT.

The chain is built from TRBV5-5 and TRBJ1-2; D is unclear. Per germline, CDR1 SGHKS and CDR2 YYEKEE (reference sequence). There are 13 residues in the CDR3. The V gene lost 0 bases and the J gene lost 3 bases, with 6 bases spanning the gap. The CDR3 DNA follows: TGTGCCAGCAGCTTGGGGGTCGACTATGGCTACACCTTC. This translates into CASSLGVDYGYTF.

V and J are TRBV30 and TRBJ2-1, with D uncertain. The V gene lost 2 bases and the J gene lost 7 bases, with 3 bases spanning the gap. This CDR3 is built from 10 residues. Per the germline V gene, CDR1 is GTSNPN and CDR2 is SVGIG (reference sequence). The CDR3 spells CAWSRNEQFF. In DNA form, the CDR3 reads TGTGCCTGGAGTCGTAATGAGCAGTTCTTC.

V usage is TRBV18 and J usage is TRBJ2-1; no clear D gene. The CDR3 totals 14 residues. The germline gives CDR1 KGHSH, CDR2 LQKENI. The V and J ends lost 0 bases and 0 bases respectively, with 3 bases between them. The CDR3 spells CASSPPSSYNEQFF. The CDR3 DNA is TGTGCCAGCTCACCACCGTCCTCCTACAATGAGCAGTTCTTC.

This CDR3 is CASSPFMSGSTDTQYF. CDR3 coding DNA: TGTGCCAGCAGCCCCTTCATGAGCGGGTCCACAGATACGCAGTATTTT. The genes are TRBV7-3 and TRBJ2-3; D is possibly TRBD2 (6 bases). Germline V gives CDR1 SGHTA, CDR2 FQGTGA. The V end was cut by 5 bases, the J end by 2 bases, with 17 bases between. The length of the CDR3 is 16 residues.